The clone carrying this T cell receptor beta chain was seen just once. No antigen is known for it. The CDR3 covers 14 residues. After removal of 6 bases from V and 1 base from J, the junction contained 6 bases not matched to a gene. CDR1 and CDR2 from the germline V gene are MNHEY and SVGAGI. The sample belongs to a study of memory CD4+ T cells and cytomegalovirus serostatus. Study overall: Healthy Belgian adult donors included about nine CMV-positive and some 24 CMV-negative people. Study-wide findings and caveats: Suggested: most of the CMV-linked TCR signature lies in CD4+ memory cells.

Profiled with immunoSEQ multiplex PCR; TCRdb holds only in-frame clones, not every one. The sample holds approximately 44,000 clones, just over 75% seen once. The sort gate was single viable CD3+CD4+CD8-CD45RO+ cells for memory CD4+ T cells. The rearrangement links TRBV6-5 to TRBJ2-7, with 7 positions matching TRBD1. The sequence derives from an adult in good health and CMV-seronegative. The sample was memory CD4+ T cells from blood. Here the CDR3 DNA reads TGTGCCAGCAGGCAACCGGGACAGTCCTACGAGCAGTACTTC. Translating gives CASRQPGQSYEQYF.